The text below deals with one T cell receptor beta chain. Its matching antigen is unknown. This CDR3 contains 16 residues. Germline CDR1 is LNHNV and CDR2 is YYDKDF (reference sequence). V lost 1 base to trimming and J lost 0 bases, with 7 bases between them. The sample originates from a study of OX40 agonist ivuxolimab in advanced cancers. Points from the study as a whole: The average count of expanded clones was higher among CD8+ T cells than among CD4+. Partly responding patients at 0.1-3.0 mg/kg showed some of the smallest clonal expansion.

Sequencing used immunoSEQ multiplex PCR; TCRdb keeps in-frame clones, though not all of them. The sample holds about 62,000 clones; roughly 78% are singletons and the top ten take about a tenth. The V gene is TRBV15, the J gene TRBJ2-6; no reliable D call. Specimen: CD4+ or CD8+ T cells sorted from blood, collected in a trial of the OX40 agonist ivuxolimab. The TCR sequence derives from an adult with an advanced solid tumor such as melanoma, head and neck, liver or kidney cancer. The CDR3 bases are TGTGCCACCAGCAGAGTGCAGTTCTCTGGGGCCAACGTCCTGACTTTC. Its protein product is CATSRVQFSGANVLTF.